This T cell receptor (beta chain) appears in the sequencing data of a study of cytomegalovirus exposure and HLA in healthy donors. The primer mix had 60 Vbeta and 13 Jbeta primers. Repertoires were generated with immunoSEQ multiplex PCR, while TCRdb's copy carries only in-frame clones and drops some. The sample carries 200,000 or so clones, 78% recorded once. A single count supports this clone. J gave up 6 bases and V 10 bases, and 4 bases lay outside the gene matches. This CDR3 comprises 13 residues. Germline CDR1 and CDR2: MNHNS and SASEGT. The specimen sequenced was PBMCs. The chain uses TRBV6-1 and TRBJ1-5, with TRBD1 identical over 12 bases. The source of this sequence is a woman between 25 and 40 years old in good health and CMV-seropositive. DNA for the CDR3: TGTGCCACCGGGACAGGGGGCGGTCAGCCCCAGCATTTT. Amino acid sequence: CATGTGGGQPQHF.